The subject of this entry is one T cell receptor (beta chain). Its antigen is as yet unknown. This record comes from a study of PD-1 blockade in classical Hodgkin lymphoma. The study's findings and limits: The study found that TCR diversity rose significantly by C4D1 in CD4+ but not CD8+ cells. Relapsed/refractory patients reportedly had the lowest baseline TCR diversity, below newly diagnosed patients, who were below healthy donors. The repertoire differences lack a defined cause, possibly disease activity or prior therapy. After ASCT, patients who started nivolumab under 1 year later were excluded.

The table came from immunoSEQ multiplex PCR; TCRdb's copy has only in-frame clones and leaves some out. The sample has roughly 62,000 clones; 88% are singletons. Every patient was affected by relapse after autologous stem cell transplantation, while exposure to brentuximab vedotin was not uniform. The material was peripheral blood mononuclear cells (PBMCs), obtained at baseline. The TCR was taken from a human donor with classical Hodgkin lymphoma.

Here the CDR3 reads CASSQYSSRDTEAFF. The CDR3 bases are TGTGCCAGCAGCCAATATTCATCGCGGGACACTGAAGCTTTCTTT. The chain carries TRBV16 and TRBJ1-1, with unresolved D. The germline V and J ends were trimmed by 1 base and 3 bases, with 12 bases remaining between them. Germline V gene lookup returns CDR1 KGHSY and CDR2 FQNENV. The CDR3 has 15 amino acids.